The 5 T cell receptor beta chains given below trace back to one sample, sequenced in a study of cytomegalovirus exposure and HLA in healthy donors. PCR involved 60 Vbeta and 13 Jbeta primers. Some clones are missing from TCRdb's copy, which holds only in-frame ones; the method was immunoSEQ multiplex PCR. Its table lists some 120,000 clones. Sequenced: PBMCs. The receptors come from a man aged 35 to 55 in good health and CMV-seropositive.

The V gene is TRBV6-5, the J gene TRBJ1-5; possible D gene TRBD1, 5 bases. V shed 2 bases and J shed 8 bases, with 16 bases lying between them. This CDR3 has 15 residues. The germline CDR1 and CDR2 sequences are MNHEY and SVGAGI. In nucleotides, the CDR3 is TGTGCCAGCAGTTACAGTAGGGTCCCGGGGGAGCCCCAGCATTTT. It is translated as CASSYSRVPGEPQHF.

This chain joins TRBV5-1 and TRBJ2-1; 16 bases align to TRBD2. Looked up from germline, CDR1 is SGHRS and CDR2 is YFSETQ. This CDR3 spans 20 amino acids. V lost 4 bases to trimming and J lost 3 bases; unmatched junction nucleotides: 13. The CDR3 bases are TGCGCCAGCAGCCCCCCACCGGGACTAGCGGGAGGGGGAAACTACAATGAGCAGTTCTTC. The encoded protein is CASSPPPGLAGGGNYNEQFF. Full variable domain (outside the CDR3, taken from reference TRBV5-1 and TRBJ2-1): KAGVTQTPRYLIKTRGQQVTLSCSPISGHRSVSWYQQTPGQGLQFLFEYFSETQRNKGNFPGRFSGRQFSNSRSEMNVSTLELGDSALYLCASSPPPGLAGGGNYNEQFFGPGTRLTVL.

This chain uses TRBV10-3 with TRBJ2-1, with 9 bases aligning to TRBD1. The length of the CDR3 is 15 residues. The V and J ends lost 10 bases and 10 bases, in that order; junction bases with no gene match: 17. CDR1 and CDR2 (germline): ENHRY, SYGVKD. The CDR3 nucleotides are TGTGCCACCAAAACCGGGACAGGGTTTCTTGGCGAGCAGTTCTTC. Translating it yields CATKTGTGFLGEQFF.

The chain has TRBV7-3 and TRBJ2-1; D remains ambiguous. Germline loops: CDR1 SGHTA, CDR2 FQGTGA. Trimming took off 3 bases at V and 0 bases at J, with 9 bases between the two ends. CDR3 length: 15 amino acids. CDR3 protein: CASSLGPASYNEQFF. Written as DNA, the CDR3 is TGTGCCAGCAGCTTGGGCCCAGCCTCCTACAATGAGCAGTTCTTC.

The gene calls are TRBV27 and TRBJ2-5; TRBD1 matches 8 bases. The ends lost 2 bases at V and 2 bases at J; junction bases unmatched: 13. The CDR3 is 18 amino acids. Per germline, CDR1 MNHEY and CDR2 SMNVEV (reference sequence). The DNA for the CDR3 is TGTGCCAGCAGTTTACGGGGTTCAGGGGGCGTCGGTCAAGAGACCCAGTACTTC. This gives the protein CASSLRGSGGVGQETQYF.